This paragraph reports one TCR beta chain. Time point meaning: baseline, week 1 (first vaccination visit). Treatment specified: pre-vaccination baseline after standard-of-care therapy. TCRdb keeps only in-frame clones here, not all; method: immunoSEQ multiplex PCR. The repertoire holds around 15,000 clones, with roughly 85% as singletons. This record comes from a study of a mutant IDH1 vaccine in newly diagnosed glioma. CDR1 MGHDK and CDR2 SYGVNS come from the germline V gene. V was clipped by 4 bases and J by 5 bases, with 8 bases between them. The CDR3 consists of 12 residues. The TCR was taken from a man aged 35 to 55 with glioma. J is TRBJ2-5 and V is TRBV25-1; D unclear. Sequencing used PBMCs, obtained from a glioma patient treated with radiotherapy, temozolomide or both. This CDR3 reads CASSASRETQYF. The DNA of the CDR3 is TGTGCCAGCAGTGCGTCCCGGGAGACCCAGTACTTC.